This TCR beta chain derives from a study of OX40 agonist ivuxolimab in advanced cancers. Overall study context: The patients received ivuxolimab by intravenous route every 2 weeks at 0.01 to 10 mg/kg. Notes on the study in general: Compared with others, partial responders at 0.1-3.0 mg/kg displayed clonal expansion among the lowest. Both blood CD4+ and CD8+ T cells showed clonal growth by week 6 at 0.1 to 3.0 mg/kg.

Germline assignment: CDR1 WSHSY and CDR2 SAAADI. Trimming at V came to 4 bases and at J to 3 bases, leaving 3 bases not matched to a gene. The length of the CDR3 is 13 residues. Only in-frame clones appear in the TCRdb table, and some are missing; sequencing was by immunoSEQ multiplex PCR. This sample has around 84,000 clones, with about nine tenths found just once. For this clone: Antigen unknown.

The chain employs TRBV10-2 and TRBJ2-7; 7 nucleotides match TRBD1. The sample was CD4+ or CD8+ T cells sorted from blood, taken in a trial of the OX40 agonist ivuxolimab. The sequence came from an adult with an advanced solid tumor such as melanoma, head and neck, liver or kidney cancer. Written as DNA, the CDR3 is TGCGCCAGCAGTGGGACAGGAAACTACGAGCAGTACTTC. It is translated as CASSGTGNYEQYF.